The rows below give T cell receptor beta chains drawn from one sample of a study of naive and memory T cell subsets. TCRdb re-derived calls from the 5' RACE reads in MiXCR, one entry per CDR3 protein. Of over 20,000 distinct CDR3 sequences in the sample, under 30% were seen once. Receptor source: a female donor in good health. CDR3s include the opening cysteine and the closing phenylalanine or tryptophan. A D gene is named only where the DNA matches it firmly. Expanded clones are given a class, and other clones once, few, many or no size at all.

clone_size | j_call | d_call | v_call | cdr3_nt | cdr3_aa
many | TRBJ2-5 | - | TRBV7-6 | TGTGCCAGCAGCTTATTACAGGGCGCATCGTACCAAGAGACCCAGTACTTC | CASSLLQGASYQETQYF
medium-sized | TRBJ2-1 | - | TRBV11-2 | TGTGCCAGCAGACACTCTCTAACGAGCTCCTACAATGAGCAGTTCTTC | CASRHSLTSSYNEQFF
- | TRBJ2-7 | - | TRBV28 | TGTGCCAGCAGTCCTTCGTCCTCCTTCTACGAGCAGTACTTC | CASSPSSSFYEQYF
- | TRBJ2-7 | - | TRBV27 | TGTGCCAGCAGCTTGGACATACGCTCCTACGAGCAGTACTTC | CASSLDIRSYEQYF
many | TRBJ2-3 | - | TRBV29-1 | TGCAGCGTTGAAGGACACTTGTCTGCAGATACGCAGTATTTT | CSVEGHLSADTQYF
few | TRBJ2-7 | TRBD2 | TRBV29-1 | TGCAGCGTCGTGACTAGCGGGAGCGGCGAGCAGTACTTC | CSVVTSGSGEQYF
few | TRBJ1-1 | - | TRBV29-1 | TGCAGCGGAAGGAACACTGAAGCTTTCTTT | CSGRNTEAFF
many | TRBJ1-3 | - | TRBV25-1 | TGTGCCAGCAGTGAAACCGGCCCCACCATATATTTT | CASSETGPTIYF
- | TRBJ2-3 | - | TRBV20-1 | TGCAGTGCTAGAGATATTATTGCAGATACGCAGTATTTT | CSARDIIADTQYF
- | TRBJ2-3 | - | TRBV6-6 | TGTGCCAGCAGTTACCCCTCCCAGGGCACAGATACGCAGTATTTT | CASSYPSQGTDTQYF
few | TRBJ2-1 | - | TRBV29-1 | TGCAGCGTCCGGACCACAAGGAAGGATGAGCAGTTCTTC | CSVRTTRKDEQFF